Below are 20 T cell receptor beta chains sequenced from a single sample in a study of blood T cell repertoires in COVID-19. Assay used: immunoSEQ multiplex PCR; TCRdb lists only in-frame clones, some missing. The profile covers approximately 69,000 clones, with around 90% appearing a single time and approximately 30% taken by the ten largest. The sequenced sample was peripheral blood. These receptors originate from a man in his fifties or sixties with acute or convalescent COVID-19.

The gene calls are TRBV18 and TRBJ1-2; 10 bases map to TRBD1. The germline V gene has CDR1 KGHSH and CDR2 LQKENI. The junction had 5 bases not matched to a gene; V was cut back by 5 bases and J by 5 bases. The CDR3 is made up of 14 amino acids. The CDR3 is CASSTDRGNYGYTF. CDR3 sequence (DNA): TGTGCCAGCTCAACGGACAGGGGGAATTATGGCTACACCTTC.

The chain recombines TRBV27 with TRBJ2-3; unclear D gene. CDR1 MNHEY and CDR2 SMNVEV come from the germline V gene (reference sequence). V gave up 2 bases and J gave up 4 bases, with 13 bases separating them. CDR3 length: 15 amino acids. The CDR3 loop reads CASSLEAGVADTQYF. Written as DNA, the CDR3 is TGTGCCAGCAGTTTAGAGGCCGGCGTAGCAGATACGCAGTATTTT.

The chain recombines TRBV19 with TRBJ1-3; weak D call: TRBD1 (5 bases). The ends were cut back, 2 bases at V and 2 bases at J, with 7 bases in the middle. The CDR3 runs to 14 residues. Per the germline V gene, CDR1 is LNHDA and CDR2 is SQIVND (reference sequence). DNA for the CDR3: TGTGCCAGTAGTATATCCAGGGCTGGAAACACCATATATTTT. Translation gives CASSISRAGNTIYF.

The V gene is TRBV5-4, the J gene TRBJ2-3; 11 nucleotides align to TRBD2. This CDR3 has 14 residues. V was clipped by 2 bases and J by 6 bases; unmatched bases: 2. Germline V gene sequence: CDR1 SGHNT, CDR2 YYREEE (reference sequence). CDR3 loop: CASSFSGGGDTQYF. CDR3 DNA sequence: TGTGCCAGCAGCTTTAGCGGGGGGGGCGATACGCAGTATTTT.

Only one count was recorded for this clone. The genes are TRBV9 and TRBJ2-5; 8 bases line up with TRBD1. V dropped 7 bases and J dropped 0; count of bases not matched to a gene: 11. Germline V gives CDR1 SGDLS, CDR2 YYNGEE. The CDR3 extends over 16 amino acids. CDR3 sequence reads: CASSTGGAGYQETQYF. The CDR3, as DNA: TGTGCCAGCTCCACAGGGGGTGCTGGGTACCAAGAGACCCAGTACTTC. Using reference TRBV9 and TRBJ2-5 for the parts outside the CDR3, the full variable domain is DSGVTQTPKHLITATGQRVTLRCSPRSGDLSVYWYQQSLDQGLQFLIQYYNGEERAKGNILERFSAQQFPDLHSELNLSSLELGDSALYFCASSTGGAGYQETQYFGPGTRLLVL.

J is TRBJ1-3 and V is TRBV19; D is uncertain. The CDR3 sequence is 13 residues long. CDR1 is LNHDA and CDR2 is SQIVND in the germline V gene (reference sequence). V was trimmed by 3 bases and J by 4 bases, leaving 7 bases between them. CDR3 DNA sequence: TGTGCCAGTAGTATTGGCCAGGGAAACACCATATATTTT. This sequence encodes CASSIGQGNTIYF.

The chain couples TRBV6-5 to TRBJ1-1; D remains ambiguous. The CDR3 consists of 14 residues. The germline V gene has CDR1 MNHEY and CDR2 SVGAGI. Trimming stripped 2 bases from V and 4 bases from J, with 11 bases between. This CDR3 is CASSYGGLSTEAFF. CDR3 DNA sequence: TGTGCCAGCAGTTACGGAGGACTTAGCACTGAAGCTTTCTTT.

The chain joins TRBV2 to TRBJ2-1; a possible D gene is TRBD1 (6 bases). CDR1 and CDR2 from the germline V gene are SNHLY and FYNNEI. Trimming removed 6 bases from V and 13 bases from J, with 25 bases in between. The CDR3 is 15 residues long. The CDR3 region has the DNA TGTGCCAGCAGGCCGGGACAAGGGGTCTGGATAATTCAGTTCTTC. Amino acid sequence: CASRPGQGVWIIQFF.

The chain uses TRBV28 and TRBJ1-5; D might be TRBD1 (6 bases). Trimming stripped 7 bases from V and 2 bases from J, with 18 bases between. Per the germline V gene, CDR1 is MDHEN and CDR2 is SYDVKM. This CDR3 contains 16 residues. The DNA for the CDR3 is TGTGCCAGCATTGGACAGCTAGGTCTAGGCAATCAGCCCCAGCATTTT. This encodes CASIGQLGLGNQPQHF.

The genes are TRBV4-2 and TRBJ2-7; the D is unclear. From germline, CDR1 is LGHNA and CDR2 YNFKEQ. This CDR3 has 15 amino acids. V gave up 1 base and J gave up 0 bases, with 10 bases separating them. CDR3 sequence reads: CASSQVATSSYEQYF. CDR3 coding DNA: TGTGCCAGCAGCCAAGTAGCTACGAGCTCCTACGAGCAGTACTTC.

The genes are TRBV5-4 and TRBJ2-1, with 10 bases fitting TRBD2. J was trimmed by 5 bases and V by 7 bases; bases with no gene match: 6. The CDR3 consists of 14 residues. In germline, CDR1 is SGHNT, CDR2 YYREEE (reference sequence). This CDR3 reads CASGLAGVDNEQFF. Here the CDR3 DNA reads TGTGCCAGCGGCCTAGCGGGGGTTGACAATGAGCAGTTCTTC. The complete variable domain, with remaining parts taken from reference TRBV5-4 and TRBJ2-1, reads ETGVTQSPTHLIKTRGQQVTLRCSSQSGHNTVSWYQQALGQGPQFIFQYYREEENGRGNFPPRFSGLQFPNYSSELNVNALELDDSALYLCASGLAGVDNEQFFGPGTRLTVL.

The J gene is TRBJ1-1, the V gene TRBV3-1 (or the pseudogene TRBV3-2); TRBD1 might be the D (5 bases). The germline V and J ends were trimmed by 0 bases and 6 bases, with 11 bases remaining between them. Germline CDR1 is LGHDT and CDR2 is YNNKEL (reference sequence). CDR3 size: 14 residues. The CDR3 nucleotides are TGTGCCAGCAGCCAAGATCCGGGACTGCCTGAAGCTTTCTTT. Encoded protein: CASSQDPGLPEAFF.

The V gene is TRBV18, the J gene TRBJ1-4; 7 nucleotides match TRBD1. The trim removed 3 bases at V and 8 bases at J, leaving 9 bases unmatched. This CDR3 has 15 amino acids. Germline loops: CDR1 KGHSH, CDR2 LQKENI. CDR3 sequence (DNA): TGTGCCAGCTCACCCCCGGGACAGTTCTGGGAAAAACTGTTTTTT. This codes for CASSPPGQFWEKLFF. The full variable domain, in which reference TRBV18 and TRBJ1-4 provide the parts outside the CDR3, is NAGVMQNPRHLVRRRGQEARLRCSPMKGHSHVYWYRQLPEEGLKFMVYLQKENIIDESGMPKERFSAEFPKEGPSILRIQQVVRGDSAAYFCASSPPGQFWEKLFFGSGTQLSVL.

The chain links TRBV11-2 to TRBJ2-3; 7 bases agree with TRBD1. Per germline, CDR1 SGHAT and CDR2 FQNNGV. V lost 3 bases to trimming and J lost 3 bases; unmatched junction nucleotides: 6. The CDR3 spans 15 residues. Here the CDR3 reads CASSFSPRGTDTQYF. DNA of the CDR3: TGTGCCAGCAGCTTTTCTCCCAGGGGGACAGATACGCAGTATTTT.

This sequence joins TRBV9 and TRBJ2-7; the match to TRBD2 covers 8 bases. The V segment lost 3 bases and the J segment 3 bases; nucleotides outside the gene matches: 11. Germline CDR1 SGDLS, CDR2 YYNGEE. The CDR3 length is 16 residues. The chain's CDR3 is CASSAYTGLGFYEQYF. DNA of the CDR3: TGTGCCAGCAGCGCGTACACGGGACTAGGATTCTACGAGCAGTACTTC.

This clone has only a few counts. The chain is built from TRBV21-1 and TRBJ2-7; no DNA check was done on the table's D call, TRBD2. TRBV21-1 counts as a pseudogene. The CDR3 totals 17 residues. CDR3 region: CASSKGGGFTSSYEQYF. In nucleotides, the CDR3 is TGTGCCAGCAGCAAAGGGGGGGGTTTCACAAGCTCCTACGAGCAGTACTTC.

The V and J genes are TRBV12-3 or TRBV12-4 and TRBJ2-7; D is uncertain. Trimming cost V 5 bases and J 2 bases, with 7 bases left between them. CDR3 length: 12 amino acids. CDR3 DNA: TGTGCCAGCAGTAATGGCCCCTACGAGCAGTACTTC. This sequence encodes CASSNGPYEQYF.

The rearrangement links TRBV21-1 to TRBJ2-5; the table gives TRBD1 as D, unverified against the DNA. TRBV21-1 constitutes a pseudogene. This CDR3 region has 13 residues. The CDR3, as DNA: TGTGCCAGCAGCAAACCCCAGCAAGAGACCCAGTACTTC. This translates into CASSKPQQETQYF.

CDR3 in DNA: TGTGCCAGCAGTTTTTTTCGGAACACCATATATTTT. Amino acid sequence: CASSFFRNTIYF. J is TRBJ1-3 and V is TRBV12-3 or TRBV12-4; D ambiguous. Trimming cost V 3 bases and J 7 bases, with 7 bases left between them. CDR3 length: 12 amino acids.

The chain combines TRBV29-1 with TRBJ2-7, with 8 bases that match TRBD1. Per the germline V gene, CDR1 is SQVTM and CDR2 is ANQGSEA. The CDR3 runs to 14 residues. Losses at the gene ends were 0 bases for V and 4 bases for J; bases not matched to a gene: 5. Here the CDR3 reads CSVEDGRGRYEQYF. CDR3 DNA: TGCAGCGTTGAAGATGGCAGGGGGCGATACGAGCAGTACTTC.